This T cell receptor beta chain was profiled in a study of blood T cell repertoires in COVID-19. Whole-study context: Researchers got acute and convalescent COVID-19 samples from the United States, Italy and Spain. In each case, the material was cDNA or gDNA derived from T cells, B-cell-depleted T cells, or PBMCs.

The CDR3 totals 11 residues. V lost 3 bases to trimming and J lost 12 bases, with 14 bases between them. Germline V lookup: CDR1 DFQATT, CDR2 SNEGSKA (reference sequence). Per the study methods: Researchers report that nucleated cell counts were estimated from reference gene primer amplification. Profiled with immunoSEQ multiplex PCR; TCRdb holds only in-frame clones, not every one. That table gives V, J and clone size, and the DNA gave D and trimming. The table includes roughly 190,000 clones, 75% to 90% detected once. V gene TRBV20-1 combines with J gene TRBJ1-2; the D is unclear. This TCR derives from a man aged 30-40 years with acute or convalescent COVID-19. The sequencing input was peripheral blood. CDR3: CSASIVQPHTF. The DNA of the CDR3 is TGCAGTGCTAGTATTGTACAGCCGCACACCTTC.